This T cell receptor beta chain was recovered during a study of PD-1 blockade in classical Hodgkin lymphoma. All trial patients relapsed after autologous stem cell transplantation. Germline V CDR1 and CDR2: SGHTA, FQGNSA. This CDR3 spans 15 amino acids. Trimming cost V 1 base and J 6 bases, with 12 bases left between them. The data were produced by immunoSEQ multiplex PCR, yet TCRdb's version contains in-frame clones alone and is incomplete. The sample carries roughly 61,000 clones, 80% to 90% recorded once. The rearrangement joins TRBV7-2 to TRBJ2-2; possible D gene TRBD2, 6 bases. The source material was peripheral blood mononuclear cells (PBMCs), sampled at baseline. The TCR sequence derives from a human donor with classical Hodgkin lymphoma. CDR3 sequence: CASSLDRLAPGELFF. The DNA for the CDR3 is TGTGCCAGCAGCTTAGATCGTCTAGCGCCCGGGGAGCTGTTTTTT.